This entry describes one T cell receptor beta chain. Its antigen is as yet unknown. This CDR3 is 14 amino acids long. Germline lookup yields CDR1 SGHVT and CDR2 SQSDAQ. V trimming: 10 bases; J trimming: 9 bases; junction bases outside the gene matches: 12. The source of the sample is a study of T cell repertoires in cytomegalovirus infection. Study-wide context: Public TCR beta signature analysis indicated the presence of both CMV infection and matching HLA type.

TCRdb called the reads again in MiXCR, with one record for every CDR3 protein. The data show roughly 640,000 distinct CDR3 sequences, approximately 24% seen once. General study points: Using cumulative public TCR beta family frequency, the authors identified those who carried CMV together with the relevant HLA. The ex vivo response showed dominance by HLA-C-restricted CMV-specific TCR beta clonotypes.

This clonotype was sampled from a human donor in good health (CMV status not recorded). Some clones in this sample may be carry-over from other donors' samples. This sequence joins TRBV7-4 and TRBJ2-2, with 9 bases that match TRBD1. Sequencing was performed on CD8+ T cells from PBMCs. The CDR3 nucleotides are TGTGCCATCAGTGCCGGGACAGGGATTTGGGAGCTGTTTTTT. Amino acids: CAISAGTGIWELFF.